This T cell receptor (beta chain) originates from a study of cytomegalovirus exposure and HLA in healthy donors. General study results and limits: In vitro, a few CMV-associated chains proved specific for CMV antigens. The authors enumerated over 150 TCR beta chains as linked to cytomegalovirus. That first-cohort TCR clusters tended to co-occur in the 95 to 150 validation repertoires was found in a later analysis.

The germline V gene has CDR1 MNHNY and CDR2 SVGAGI (reference sequence). This CDR3 spans 15 amino acids. Between the trimmed V and J ends, which lost 7 bases and 0 bases, there was a span of 13 bases. Using immunoSEQ multiplex PCR, the repertoire was profiled, and TCRdb retains in-frame clones only, with some absent. The data show 150,000 to 200,000 clones, 75% to 90% seen once. Turning to this clone: Its target is unknown.

The TCR sequence derives from a man younger than 35 in good health and CMV-seropositive. The gene calls are TRBV6-6 and TRBJ1-5, with D possibly TRBD1 on 6 matching bases. The sequencing input was PBMCs. The CDR3 DNA follows: TGTGCCAGCATCGCCGGGACACTTAGCAATCAGCCCCAGCATTTT. Encoded protein: CASIAGTLSNQPQHF.